This T cell receptor (beta chain) appears in the sequencing data of a study of early T cells in non-severe SARS-CoV-2 infection. TCRdb fed the 5' RACE reads into MiXCR, producing one record per CDR3 protein. The table includes tens of thousands of distinct CDR3 sequences, 10% to 15% detected once. This clonotype was observed at least ten times. The CDR3 is 15 residues long. Unmatched junction bases numbered 10, after V lost 6 bases and J lost 3 bases. Germline lookup yields CDR1 SNHLY and CDR2 FYNNEI. The sample was whole blood, taken at baseline. This sequence originates from an adult who was a healthcare worker with PCR-confirmed SARS-CoV-2 infection or an uninfected control (not recorded which). The chain couples TRBV2 to TRBJ1-2; 7 nucleotides match TRBD1. The CDR3 DNA reads TGTGCCAGCAGCCTTGACAGGGCGACGTACTATGGCTACACCTTC. The encoded protein is CASSLDRATYYGYTF.